This is a list of T cell receptor beta chains from one sample in a study of T cells in Graves' hyperthyroidism and ophthalmopathy. TCRdb re-called the multiplex PCR reads with MiXCR, one entry per CDR3 protein. The repertoire holds under 550,000 distinct CDR3 sequences, approximately 14% seen once, with roughly 4.8% in the top ten. The specimen sequenced was blood. These receptors came from a woman in her late teens or twenties with Graves' hyperthyroidism. Each CDR3 is given with its conserved first and last residue. Fields, in order: CDR3 DNA, CDR3 protein, CDR3 length, V gene, clone size, D gene, J gene. A D gene is named only where the DNA matches it firmly. Some rows mark clone size as missing; the rest say once, few, many or name a class of expanded clone.

TGCAGTGCAACCAGGGAAAGGGGCTACACCTTC | CSATRERGYTF | 11 | TRBV20-1 | few | NA | TRBJ1-2
TGCAGTGCTAGAGTGATAGCGGGAGGGCCAGGGTACAATGAGCAGTTCTTC | CSARVIAGGPGYNEQFF | 17 | TRBV20-1 | many | TRBD2 | TRBJ2-1
TGTGCCAGCAGTTACCCCGGGGCGGGACAGGGTGGAATAGCGACACCCCTCCACTTT | CASSYPGAGQGGIATPLHF | 19 | TRBV6-5 | many | TRBD1 | TRBJ1-6
TGTGCCAGCAGCGTAGAGGTCGGGGGGCGCACTGAAGCTTTCTTT | CASSVEVGGRTEAFF | 15 | TRBV9 | few | NA | TRBJ1-1
TGTGCCAGCAGCCTATACACGAGCTCCTACAATGAGCAGTTCTTC | CASSLYTSSYNEQFF | 15 | TRBV7-3 | many | NA | TRBJ2-1
TGCGCCAGCAGCTTGGTGTCAGGTACAACCTACAATGAGCAGTTCTTC | CASSLVSGTTYNEQFF | 16 | TRBV5-1 | many | NA | TRBJ2-1
TGTGCCAGCAGCTTCATAGAGGGGTATGAGCAGTTCTTC | CASSFIEGYEQFF | 13 | TRBV7-2 | NA | NA | TRBJ2-1
TGTGCCACCAAATTGGACAGAGTCAACACTGAAGCTTTCTTT | CATKLDRVNTEAFF | 14 | TRBV12-3/TRBV12-4 | many | NA | TRBJ1-1
TGTGCCAGCAGCTTGGGTGCAGGGACGGAGACCCAGTACTTC | CASSLGAGTETQYF | 14 | TRBV5-6 | many | NA | TRBJ2-5
TGTGCCAGTAGTAGGGGACTGGGTGGCTACAATGAGCAGTTCTTC | CASSRGLGGYNEQFF | 15 | TRBV19 | NA | NA | TRBJ2-1
TGTGCCAGCAGTTATAGTTCGGGTGGGACAGGGGAGAACACCGGGGAGCTGCTTTTT | CASSYSSGGTGENTGELLF | 19 | TRBV6-5 | NA | TRBD1 | TRBJ2-2
TGTGCCAGCAGTTACGCCCAGGGCGGGAACGAGCAGTACTTC | CASSYAQGGNEQYF | 14 | TRBV6-6 | many | NA | TRBJ2-7
TGTGCCAGCAGTTTAGGGACAGGGAAACGGGAAGCTTTCTTT | CASSLGTGKREAFF | 14 | TRBV12-3/TRBV12-4 | few | TRBD1 | TRBJ1-1
TGTGCCAGCAGCAACAGGGTTAGGGATTCACCCCTCCACTTT | CASSNRVRDSPLHF | 14 | TRBV6-1 | NA | NA | TRBJ1-6
TGTGCCAGCAGTGCCAGCAGGGGGCTTAGAACCGGGGAGCTGTTTTTT | CASSASRGLRTGELFF | 16 | TRBV6-1 | few | TRBD1 | TRBJ2-2
TGTGCCAGCAGTTTTATACAGGGAAGGGACGAGCAGTACTTC | CASSFIQGRDEQYF | 14 | TRBV27 | many | NA | TRBJ2-7